The following is a T cell receptor (beta chain) sequence with its context. The repertoire was sequenced with immunoSEQ multiplex PCR; TCRdb's copy has only in-frame clones and lacks some. The table lists 300,000 to 350,000 clones, around nine tenths of them singletons. This specimen belongs to a study of blood T cell repertoires in COVID-19. V lost 3 bases, J lost 7 bases, and 13 bases lay in between. CDR3 length: 13 amino acids. Looked up from germline, CDR1 is ENHRY and CDR2 is SYGVKD. The receptor was isolated from a man aged 30-40 years who had recovered from COVID-19. The chain carries TRBV10-3 and TRBJ2-7, with D unresolved. The sample was PBMCs or T cells enriched from blood (not recorded which). The CDR3 is CAISDKPTGEQYF. The CDR3 nucleotides are TGTGCCATCAGTGATAAGCCTACCGGGGAGCAGTACTTC.